This T cell receptor (beta chain) was documented in a study of shared clonotypes between healthy human individuals. Overall study: CD4 naive and CD4 memory each took three plates per donor, while CD8 naive took two and CD8 memory one. Notes on the study in general: Among donors, sharing of clonotypes was expected to be affected by sequencing depth. Memory subsets had estimated richness that was generally smaller than that of naive subsets.

Notes on this clone: As yet, its antigen is unknown.

Sequencing used immunoSEQ multiplex PCR; TCRdb keeps in-frame clones, though not all of them. The table shows fewer than 1.6 million clones, with approximately 98.5% occurring only once. It was into CD45RA+ naive and CD45RA-negative memory subsets that the CD4+ cells were split. The V segment lost 6 bases and the J segment 7 bases; nucleotides outside the gene matches: 8. Germline V lookup: CDR1 SNHLY, CDR2 FYNNEI. The CDR3 sequence is 16 residues long. The sequenced material came from naive CD4+ T cells sorted from blood. Indicated subset: CD45RA+ positively selected. V and J are TRBV2 and TRBJ2-1; 14 bases align to TRBD2. This TCR derives from a man aged 30-40 years in good health. The CDR3 DNA reads as TGTGCCAGCAGGATACCGGGACTAGCGGGGGTTAATGAGCAGTTCTTC. Encoded protein: CASRIPGLAGVNEQFF. Supplemented by reference TRBV2 and TRBJ2-1, the full variable domain reads EPEVTQTPSHQVTQMGQEVILRCVPISNHLYFYWYRQILGQKVEFLVSFYNNEISEKSEIFDDQFSVERPDGSNFTLKIRSTKLEDSAMYFCASRIPGLAGVNEQFFGPGTRLTVL.